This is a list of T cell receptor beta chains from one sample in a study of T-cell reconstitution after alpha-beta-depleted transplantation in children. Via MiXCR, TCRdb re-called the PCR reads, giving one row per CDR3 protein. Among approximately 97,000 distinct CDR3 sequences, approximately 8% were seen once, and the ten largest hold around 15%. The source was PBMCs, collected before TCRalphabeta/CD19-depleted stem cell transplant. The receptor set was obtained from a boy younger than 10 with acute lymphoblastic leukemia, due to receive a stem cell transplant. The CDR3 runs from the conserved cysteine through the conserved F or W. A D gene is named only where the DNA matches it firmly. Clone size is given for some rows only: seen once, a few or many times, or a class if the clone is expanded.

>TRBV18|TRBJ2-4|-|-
CASSPGGKAKNIQYF
TGTGCCAGCTCACCAGGGGGCAAAGCCAAAAACATTCAGTACTTC
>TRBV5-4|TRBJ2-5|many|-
CASSLGSRGLGETQYF
TGTGCCAGCAGCTTGGGGTCGCGGGGGCTGGGAGAGACCCAGTACTTC
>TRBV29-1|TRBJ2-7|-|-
CSVVASKGGLSYEQYF
TGCAGCGTTGTGGCCTCTAAGGGGGGCCTCTCCTACGAGCAGTACTTC
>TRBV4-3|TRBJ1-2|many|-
CASSQAMSAAPTYGYTF
TGCGCCAGCAGCCAAGCGATGAGCGCTGCCCCCACCTATGGCTACACCTTC
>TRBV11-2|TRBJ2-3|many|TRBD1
CASSPRQGKDTQYF
TGTGCCAGCAGCCCCCGACAGGGTAAAGATACGCAGTATTTT
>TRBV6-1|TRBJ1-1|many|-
CASSVQGGNTEAFF
TGTGCCAGCAGTGTTCAGGGTGGGAACACTGAAGCTTTCTTT
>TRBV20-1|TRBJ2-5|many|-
CSARDGGPKETQYF
TGCAGTGCTAGAGATGGGGGGCCCAAAGAGACCCAGTACTTC
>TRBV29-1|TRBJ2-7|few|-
CSVDFGDSYEQYF
TGCAGCGTTGACTTCGGGGACTCCTACGAGCAGTACTTC
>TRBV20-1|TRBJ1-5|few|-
CSGSGYRNQPQHF
TGCAGTGGTTCTGGGTATAGGAATCAGCCCCAGCATTTT
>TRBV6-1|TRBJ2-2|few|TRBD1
CASSEGQGLAGELFF
TGTGCCAGCAGTGAGGGACAGGGGTTGGCCGGGGAGCTGTTTTTT
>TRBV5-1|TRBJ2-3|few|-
CASSLAQVSTDTQYF
TGCGCCAGCAGCTTGGCCCAGGTTAGCACAGATACGCAGTATTTT
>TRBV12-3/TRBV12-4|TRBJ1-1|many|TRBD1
CASIARDRGWDTEAFF
TGTGCCAGCATCGCACGGGACAGGGGATGGGACACTGAAGCTTTCTTT
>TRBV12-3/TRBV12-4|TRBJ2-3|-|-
CASSFVGPQYF
TGTGCCAGCAGTTTCGTAGGGCCACAGTATTTT
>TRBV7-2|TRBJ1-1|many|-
CASSLESGSGTEAFF
TGTGCCAGCAGCTTAGAGTCAGGCTCTGGCACTGAAGCTTTCTTT
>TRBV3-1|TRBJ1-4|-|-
CASSHGRLGHEKLFF
TGTGCCAGCAGCCACGGCCGCTTAGGGCATGAAAAACTGTTTTTT
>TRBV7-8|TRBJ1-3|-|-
CASSLSPRHISGNTIYF
TGTGCCAGCAGCTTAAGCCCTAGACACATCTCTGGAAACACCATATATTTT
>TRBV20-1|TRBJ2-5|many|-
CSARGGGGLETQYF
TGCAGTGCTAGAGGTGGAGGGGGGTTAGAGACCCAGTACTTC
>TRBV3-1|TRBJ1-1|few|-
CASSQRDATEAFF
TGTGCCAGCAGCCAACGAGATGCCACTGAAGCTTTCTTT
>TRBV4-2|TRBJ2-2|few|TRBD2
CASSQERGGVDTGELFF
TGTGCCAGCAGCCAAGAGCGGGGGGGCGTTGACACCGGGGAGCTGTTTTTT
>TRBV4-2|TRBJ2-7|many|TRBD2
CASSLSGDFEQYF
TGTGCCAGCAGCCTAAGCGGGGATTTTGAGCAGTACTTC
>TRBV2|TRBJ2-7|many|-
CASGASDEQYF
TGTGCCAGCGGGGCTAGTGACGAGCAGTACTTC
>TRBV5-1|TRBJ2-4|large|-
CASKGSKNIQYF
TGCGCCAGCAAGGGCAGTAAAAACATTCAGTACTTC
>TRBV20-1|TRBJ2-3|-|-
CSARWRGQPARTDTQYF
TGCAGTGCTAGATGGCGGGGGCAACCAGCACGAACAGATACGCAGTATTTT
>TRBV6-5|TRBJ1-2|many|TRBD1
CASSYIRAGGYGYTF
TGTGCCAGCAGTTACATTCGTGCAGGGGGCTATGGCTACACCTTC
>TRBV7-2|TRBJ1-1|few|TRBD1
CASSLCPGGSTEAFF
TGTGCCAGCAGCTTATGCCCAGGGGGCTCCACTGAAGCTTTCTTT
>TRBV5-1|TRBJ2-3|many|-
CASSANGQGAGNTQYF
TGCGCCAGCAGCGCGAACGGACAGGGAGCGGGGAATACGCAGTATTTT
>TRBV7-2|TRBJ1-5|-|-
CASSHPYSNQPQHF
TGTGCCAGCAGCCACCCTTATAGCAATCAGCCCCAGCATTTT
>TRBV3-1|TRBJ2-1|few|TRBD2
CASSPRLPRASGGADEQFF
TGTGCCAGCAGCCCCCGATTACCTCGGGCTAGCGGGGGGGCAGATGAGCAGTTCTTC
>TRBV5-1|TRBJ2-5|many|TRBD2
CASSHGLAGNQETQYF
TGCGCCAGCAGCCACGGACTAGCGGGCAACCAAGAGACCCAGTACTTC
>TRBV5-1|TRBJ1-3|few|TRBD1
CASSPHQTGTSSGNTIYF
TGCGCCAGCAGCCCCCACCAGACAGGGACTTCCTCGGGAAACACCATATATTTT